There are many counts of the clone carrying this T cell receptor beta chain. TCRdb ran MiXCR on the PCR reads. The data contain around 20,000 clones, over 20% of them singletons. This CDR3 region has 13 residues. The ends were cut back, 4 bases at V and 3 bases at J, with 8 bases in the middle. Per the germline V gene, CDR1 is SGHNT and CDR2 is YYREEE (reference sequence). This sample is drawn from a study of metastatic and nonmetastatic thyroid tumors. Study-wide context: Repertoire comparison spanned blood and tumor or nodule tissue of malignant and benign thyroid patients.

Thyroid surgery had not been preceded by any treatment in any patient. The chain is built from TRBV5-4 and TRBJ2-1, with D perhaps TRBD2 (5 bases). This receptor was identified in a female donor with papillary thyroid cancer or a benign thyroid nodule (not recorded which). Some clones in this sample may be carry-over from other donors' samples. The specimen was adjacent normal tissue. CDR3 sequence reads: CASSIGSYNEQFF. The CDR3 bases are TGTGCCAGCAGCATTGGGAGCTACAATGAGCAGTTCTTC. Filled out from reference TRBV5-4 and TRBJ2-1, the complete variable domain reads ETGVTQSPTHLIKTRGQQVTLRCSSQSGHNTVSWYQQALGQGPQFIFQYYREEENGRGNFPPRFSGLQFPNYSSELNVNALELDDSALYLCASSIGSYNEQFFGPGTRLTVL.